These 31 T cell receptor beta chains share one sample of origin, sequenced in a study of metastatic and nonmetastatic thyroid tumors. TCRdb re-called the PCR reads with MiXCR. The data contain around 23,000 clones, 25% to 30% of them seen just once; the ten biggest clones take up approximately 5.4%. Each patient came to thyroid surgery without any prior treatment (of any kind). The sequencing input was tumor tissue. The receptors derive from a female donor with papillary thyroid cancer or a benign thyroid nodule (not recorded which). Some clones in this sample may be carry-over from other donors' samples.

This clone appeared many times. The rearrangement joins TRBV3-1 to TRBJ1-5; 11 bases line up with TRBD1. The V gene's germline CDR1 is LGHDT and CDR2 YNNKEL (reference sequence). This CDR3 contains 18 residues. V was pared by 4 bases and J by 0 bases, with 8 bases of the junction left unmatched. CDR3 bases: TGTGCCAGCAGCCGTGGGACAGGGGGACCCCATAGCAATCAGCCCCAGCATTTT. Amino acid sequence: CASSRGTGGPHSNQPQHF.

This clone was counted at least ten times. A junction end diverges from the germline sequence, so it may reflect a read error. CDR3 coding DNA: TGTGTCAGCAGGGAGGAGGGCGATGGCTACACCTTC. Its protein is CVSREEGDGYTF. The chain joins TRBV2 to TRBJ1-2, with D possibly matching TRBD1 (5 bases). Per germline, CDR1 SNHLY and CDR2 FYNNEI. This CDR3 contains 12 residues.

This clone was counted ten times or more. The gene calls are TRBV11-1 and TRBJ2-4, with 13 nucleotides matching TRBD2. Trimming cost V 5 bases and J 0 bases; bases outside gene matches: 10. The CDR3 totals 19 residues. Germline values: CDR1 SGHAT, CDR2 FQDESV (reference sequence). The CDR3 DNA follows: TGTGCCAGCAGCGCAAGACTAGCGGGGGGCCTTTTAGCCAAAAACATTCAGTACTTC. Residues: CASSARLAGGLLAKNIQYF.

By share, this clone counts as medium-sized. This chain uses TRBV10-2 with TRBJ2-7; a weak D match, TRBD1 (7 bases). CDR1 WSHSY and CDR2 SAAADI come from the germline V gene. This CDR3 is 13 amino acids long. Trimming removed 6 bases from V and 2 bases from J, with 11 bases in between. CDR3 nucleotides: TGCGCCAGCAGGGCGGGACAGACCTACGAGCAGTACTTC. Translating it yields CASRAGQTYEQYF.

This clone was detected only a few times. The chain combines TRBV19 with TRBJ2-7, with D possibly being TRBD1 (5 bases). Germline V gene sequence: CDR1 LNHDA, CDR2 SQIVND (reference sequence). This CDR3 contains 14 residues. V dropped 10 bases and J dropped 1 base, with 17 bases sitting between them. The CDR3 loop reads CAIMKQGSSYEQYF. The CDR3 coding sequence is TGTGCCATTATGAAGCAGGGTTCATCCTACGAGCAGTACTTC. The full variable domain, completed using reference TRBV19 and TRBJ2-7, is DGGITQSPKYLFRKEGQNVTLSCEQNLNHDAMYWYRQDPGQGLRLIYYSQIVNDFQKGDIAEGYSVSREKKESFPLTVTSAQKNPTAFYLCAIMKQGSSYEQYFGPGTRLTVT.

Sample share makes this clone medium-sized (0.01 to 0.1%). The chain combines TRBV6-1 with TRBJ1-2; D is unresolved. CDR1 and CDR2 (germline): MNHNS, SASEGT. The CDR3 has 14 residues. V was pared by 5 bases and J by 4 bases, with 14 bases between. Here the CDR3 reads CASSPRTAGYGYTF. The DNA of the CDR3 is TGTGCCAGCAGTCCGAGGACGGCGGGCTATGGCTACACCTTC.

This chain links TRBV6-2 or TRBV6-3 with TRBJ1-2; D unresolved. CDR1 is MNHEY and CDR2 is SVGEGT in the germline V gene. The CDR3 is made up of 13 amino acids. Trimming shortened V by 0 bases and J by 9 bases, and 11 bases separated the two germline ends. This chain's CDR3 is CASSYSVGYCYTF. The CDR3 DNA is TGTGCCAGCAGTTACTCGGTAGGGTATTGCTACACCTTC.

This clone is medium-sized. The CDR3 bases are TGTGCCTGGAGTCCCCGACAGGGGGCATATGGCTACACCTTC. It codes for CAWSPRQGAYGYTF. The chain couples TRBV30 to TRBJ1-2, with 10 bases aligning to TRBD1. CDR3 length: 14 residues. In germline, CDR1 is GTSNPN, CDR2 SVGIG (reference sequence). The trim removed 2 bases at V and 5 bases at J, leaving 5 bases unmatched.

At least ten counts were recorded for this clone. The rearrangement joins TRBV6-1 to TRBJ1-1, with D maybe TRBD1 (6 bases). The CDR3 runs to 12 residues. Germline CDR1 MNHNS, CDR2 SASEGT. Trimming took off 6 bases at V and 8 bases at J, with 13 bases between the two ends. The CDR3, as DNA: TGTGCCAGCAGAGCTGTACAGGGCGAAGCTTTCTTT. Protein: CASRAVQGEAFF.

The CDR3 reads CASSLDRGTEKLFF. The CDR3 bases are TGTGCCAGCAGTCTGGACAGGGGCACTGAAAAACTGTTTTTT. This chain connects TRBV6-1 to TRBJ1-4; 9 bases line up with TRBD1. Germline CDR1 MNHNS, CDR2 SASEGT. V lost 5 bases, J lost 7 bases, and 5 bases stayed unmatched. The CDR3 is 14 amino acids.

Within the sample, this clone is medium-sized. The CDR3 DNA follows: TGTGCCAGTAGTTCGGGAGATACGCAGTATTTT. As protein: CASSSGDTQYF. The rearrangement links TRBV19 to TRBJ2-3; D is ambiguous. This CDR3 has 11 residues. The germline gives CDR1 LNHDA, CDR2 SQIVND (reference sequence). V was trimmed by 5 bases and J by 5 bases, leaving 5 bases between them.

This clone was recorded at least ten times. The chain joins TRBV18 to TRBJ1-2; D gene unclear. Germline lookup yields CDR1 KGHSH and CDR2 LQKENI. This CDR3 spans 11 amino acids. V was pared by 3 bases and J by 12 bases, with 11 bases between. The CDR3 DNA is TGTGCCAGCTCACCTGGGGATGGTAACACCTTC. Its translation: CASSPGDGNTF.

There are many counts of this clone. This sequence joins TRBV20-1 and TRBJ2-3; TRBD1 matches at 12 bases. The CDR3 has 13 residues. V lost 5 bases, J lost 6 bases, and 3 bases stayed unmatched. CDR1 and CDR2 (germline): DFQATT, SNEGSKA (reference sequence). Here the CDR3 DNA reads TGCAGTGCTGGGGACAGGGGGCTTGATACGCAGTATTTT. Its translation is CSAGDRGLDTQYF.

Only a few counts were recorded for this clone. A much larger clonotype is one base distant, so this may be a read error. The chain has TRBV5-8 and TRBJ2-5; D is uncertain. With 6 bases removed from V and 3 bases from J, the gap between germline ends came to 12 bases. The CDR3 has 13 amino acids. Germline V gene data show CDR1 as SGHTS and CDR2 as YDEGEE. The CDR3 DNA is TGTGCCAGCATGGAGCAACCAAAAGAGACCCAGTACTTC. Translated, it gives CASMEQPKETQYF. The whole variable domain, filled in from reference TRBV5-8 and TRBJ2-5, reads EAGVTQSPTHLIKTRGQQATLRCSPISGHTSVYWYQQALGLGLQFLLWYDEGEERNRGNFPPRFSGRQFPNYSSELNVNALELEDSALYLCASMEQPKETQYFGPGTRLLVL.

This clone was seen only once. This sequence joins TRBV7-6 and TRBJ1-3, with D maybe TRBD1 (6 bases). The CDR3 consists of 14 residues. The germline V gene has CDR1 SGHVS and CDR2 FNYEAQ. The V gene lost 5 bases and the J gene lost 7 bases, with 15 bases spanning the gap. DNA for the CDR3: TGTGCCAGCAGCGCTAGACAGGTAGGGAACACCATATATTTT. Translating gives CASSARQVGNTIYF.

The rearrangement uses TRBV6-1 and TRBJ1-1; a possible D gene is TRBD1 (6 bases). Germline V gene lookup returns CDR1 MNHNS and CDR2 SASEGT. Trimming took 7 bases from V and 10 from J, leaving 25 bases between them. This CDR3 region has 15 residues. The CDR3 region has the DNA TGTGCCAGCATCCCCCAGGGGACACTTATCAACCCAGCTTTCTTT. As protein: CASIPQGTLINPAFF.

This clone was seen only a few times. The junction departs from germline at one end; a sequencing error may be responsible. The gene calls are TRBV4-1 and TRBJ2-3; D is tentatively TRBD1 or TRBD2 (6 bases each). Germline V gene sequence: CDR1 MGHRA, CDR2 YSYEKL. There are 18 residues in the CDR3. Written as DNA, the CDR3 is TGCGCCAGCAGCCAAGTGGAGGGGGGTGGGCCTAGCACAGATACGCGGTATTTT. Its translation is CASSQVEGGGPSTDTRYF.

This clone appeared a few times. This chain joins TRBV6-5 and TRBJ2-1, with D tentatively TRBD1 or TRBD2 (5 bases each). Deletions cut 2 bases from V and 6 bases from J, with 11 bases between. There are 14 residues in the CDR3. CDR1 is MNHEY and CDR2 is SVGAGI in the germline V gene. CDR3 sequence (DNA): TGTGCCAGCAGTTACCCAGGGACCTCCAATGAGCAGTTCTTC. Translation gives CASSYPGTSNEQFF.

This clone was seen repeatedly, ten times or more. A much larger clonotype is one base distant, so this may be a read error. This chain joins TRBV11-1 and TRBJ2-1; 7 positions agree with TRBD1. Per the germline V gene, CDR1 is SGHAT and CDR2 is FQDESV (reference sequence). This CDR3 has 13 residues. The CDR3 sequence is CASSLEWDRTQSF. The CDR3 bases are TGTGCCAGCAGCTTAGAATGGGACAGAACGCAGTCCTTC.

By sample fraction, this clone is medium-sized (0.01 to 0.1%). The rearrangement links TRBV18 to TRBJ1-1; 7 bases are shared with TRBD1. CDR1 KGHSH and CDR2 LQKENI come from the germline V gene. With V trimmed by 3 bases and J by 1 base, 5 bases remained unmatched. This CDR3 contains 15 residues. The CDR3 region is CASSPAGQQNTEAFF. CDR3 sequence (DNA): TGTGCCAGCTCACCGGCGGGACAGCAGAACACTGAAGCTTTCTTT.

This clone was counted only a few times. This chain uses TRBV20-1 with TRBJ2-5, with D possibly being TRBD2 (5 bases). Germline CDR1 reads DFQATT; CDR2 reads SNEGSKA (reference sequence). V gave up 4 bases and J gave up 3 bases, with 21 bases separating them. The CDR3 covers 16 residues. CDR3 sequence reads: CSAKLLEEALKETQYF. The CDR3 DNA follows: TGCAGTGCTAAGCTACTAGAGGAGGCCCTAAAAGAGACCCAGTACTTC.

The chain couples TRBV7-9 to TRBJ1-2, with TRBD1 matching 9 bases. The CDR3 runs to 14 residues. J lost 8 bases, V lost 7 bases, and 11 bases had no gene match. Per germline, CDR1 SEHNR and CDR2 FQNEAQ (reference sequence). The CDR3 protein is CASTYYRTGDGYTF. The CDR3 region has the DNA TGTGCCAGCACCTATTATCGGACAGGGGACGGCTACACCTTC.

CDR3 sequence: CASSMDAGLQETQYF. The CDR3 nucleotides read TGTGCCAGCAGCATGGATGCAGGCCTCCAGGAGACCCAGTACTTC. The V call is TRBV5-5, the J call TRBJ2-5, with D unclear. Trimming shortened V by 4 bases and J by 5 bases, and 18 bases separated the two germline ends. Germline-derived CDR1 and CDR2 are SGHKS and YYEKEE (reference sequence). The CDR3 length is 15 residues.

This clone was counted many times. The chain employs TRBV6-1 and TRBJ1-5; D is ambiguous. V lost 4 bases and J lost 6, with 10 bases in between. Per the germline V gene, CDR1 is MNHNS and CDR2 is SASEGT. The CDR3 extends over 13 amino acids. CDR3 DNA sequence: TGTGCCAGCAGTGTTGACCGCGGTCAGCCCCAGCATTTT. This encodes CASSVDRGQPQHF.

This clone was picked up a small number of times. This clone may be a read error of a much larger clone one base away. The chain joins TRBV29-1 to TRBJ2-1, with D unresolved. The CDR3 loop spans 12 amino acids. From germline, CDR1 is SQVTM and CDR2 ANQGSEA. Trimming took 2 bases from V and 8 from J, leaving 10 bases between them. DNA of the CDR3: TGCAGCGTTGAACCCACCGTGTATGAGCAGTTCTTC. It codes for CSVEPTVYEQFF.

In its sample, this clone was seen a few times. A much larger clone differs by one base, so this may be a read error. Other DNA sequences within the sample encode an identical CDR3. This chain uses TRBV2 with TRBJ2-1; 8 nucleotides align to TRBD2. This CDR3 is 15 amino acids long. With 6 bases clipped from V and 7 bases from J, the junction kept 11 bases outside the gene matches. Per germline, CDR1 SNHLY and CDR2 FYNNEI. CDR3 sequence: CASSPRGGAGNEQFF. CDR3 nucleotides: TGTGCCAGCAGCCCCCGGGGGGGGGCCGGTAATGAGCAGTTCTTC.

In its sample, this clone was seen a few times. The gene calls are TRBV6-2 or TRBV6-3 and TRBJ2-7, with 7 bases aligning to TRBD2. This CDR3 is built from 12 residues. The V gene's germline CDR1 is MNHEY and CDR2 SVGEGT. V shed 10 bases and J 2 bases; nucleotides not matched to a gene: 5. DNA of the CDR3: TGTGCCATCGGGACTATCGCCTACGAGCAGTACTTC. Protein product: CAIGTIAYEQYF.

Concerning this clone: One end of the junction varies from germline; a read error may be responsible. This chain links TRBV7-9 with TRBJ1-5, with D possibly being TRBD1 (5 bases). Germline assignment: CDR1 SEHNR and CDR2 FQNEAQ (reference sequence). The CDR3 is 14 amino acids. The CDR3 region is CASSRQGGVQPQNF. CDR3 nucleotides: TGTGCAAGCAGCCGTCAGGGAGGCGTTCAGCCCCAGAATTTT.

A word on this clone: At one end the junction does not follow the germline gene, possibly because of a read error. V and J are TRBV24-1 and TRBJ2-1, with D tentatively TRBD2 (6 bases). Germline V gives CDR1 KGHDR, CDR2 SFDVKD. This CDR3 has 16 residues. CDR3 sequence: CATRLGLLRDDNEQFF. The DNA of the CDR3 is TGTGCCACCAGATTAGGACTACTTCGTGATGACAATGAACAGTTCTTC.

The rearrangement uses TRBV20-1 and TRBJ1-1, with no clear D. Trimming took 2 bases from V and 5 from J, leaving 9 bases between them. This CDR3 is built from 12 residues. Germline V gives CDR1 DFQATT, CDR2 SNEGSKA (reference sequence). In DNA form, the CDR3 reads TGCAGTGCTAGACAAGGGAAGACTGAAGCTTTCTTT. Encoded protein: CSARQGKTEAFF.

This chain uses TRBV7-8 with TRBJ1-5; no definite D call. V lost 4 bases and J lost 5, with 9 bases in between. Per the germline V gene, CDR1 is SGHVS and CDR2 is FQNEAQ. The CDR3 length is 13 residues. CDR3 DNA sequence: TGTGCCAGCAGCTGTAAAGGGTATCAGCCCCAGCATTTT. Its translation is CASSCKGYQPQHF.